This T cell receptor beta chain was captured by sequencing in a study of CD8+ T cells in alopecia areata. Germline values: CDR1 LNHNV, CDR2 YYDKDF (reference sequence). The CDR3 extends over 14 amino acids. Deletions cut 6 bases from V and 2 bases from J, with 11 bases between. The sequencing template was cDNA reverse transcribed from extracted RNA. Produced via immunoSEQ multiplex PCR; TCRdb's table is partial and in-frame only. Of 110,000 to 150,000 clones listed, about three fifths are singletons. The sample here was CD4+ T cells sorted from blood, taken at week 0. The sequence was collected from a human donor with alopecia areata. This chain links TRBV15 with TRBJ2-1; D may be TRBD2 (6 bases). Here the CDR3 DNA reads TGTGCCACCAGATTGGGGGGTACCTACAATGAGCAGTTCTTC. The encoded protein is CATRLGGTYNEQFF.